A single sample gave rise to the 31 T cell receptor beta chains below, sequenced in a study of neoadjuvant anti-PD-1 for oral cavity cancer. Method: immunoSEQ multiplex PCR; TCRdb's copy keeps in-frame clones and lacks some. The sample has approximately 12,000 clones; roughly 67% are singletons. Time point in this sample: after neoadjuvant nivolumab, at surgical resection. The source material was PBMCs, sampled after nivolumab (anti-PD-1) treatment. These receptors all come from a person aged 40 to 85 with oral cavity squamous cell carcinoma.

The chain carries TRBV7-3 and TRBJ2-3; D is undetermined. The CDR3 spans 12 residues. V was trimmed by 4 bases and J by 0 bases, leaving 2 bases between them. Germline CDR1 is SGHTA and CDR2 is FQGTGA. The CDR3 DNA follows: TGTGCCAGCAGCTCTAGCACAGATACGCAGTATTTT. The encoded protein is CASSSSTDTQYF.

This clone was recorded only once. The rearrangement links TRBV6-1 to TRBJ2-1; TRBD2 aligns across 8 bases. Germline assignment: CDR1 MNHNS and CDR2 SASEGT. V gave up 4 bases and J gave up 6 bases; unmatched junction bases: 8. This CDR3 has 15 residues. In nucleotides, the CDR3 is TGTGCCAGCAGTGGGACTAGCAGTTCGCCCAATGAGCAGTTCTTC. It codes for CASSGTSSSPNEQFF.

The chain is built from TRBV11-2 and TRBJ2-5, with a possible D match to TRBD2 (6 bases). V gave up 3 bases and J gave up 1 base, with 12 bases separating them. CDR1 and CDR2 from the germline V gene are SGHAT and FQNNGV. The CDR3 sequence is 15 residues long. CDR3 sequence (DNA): TGTGCCAGCAGCTTGGGGGGAGTTTCCCAAGAGACCCAGTACTTC. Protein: CASSLGGVSQETQYF.

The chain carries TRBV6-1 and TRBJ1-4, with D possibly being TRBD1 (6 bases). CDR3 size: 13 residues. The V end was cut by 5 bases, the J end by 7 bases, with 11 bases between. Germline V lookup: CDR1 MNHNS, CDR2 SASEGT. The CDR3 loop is CASSQGRSEKLFF. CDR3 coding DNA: TGTGCCAGCAGTCAGGGGCGGAGTGAAAAACTGTTTTTT.

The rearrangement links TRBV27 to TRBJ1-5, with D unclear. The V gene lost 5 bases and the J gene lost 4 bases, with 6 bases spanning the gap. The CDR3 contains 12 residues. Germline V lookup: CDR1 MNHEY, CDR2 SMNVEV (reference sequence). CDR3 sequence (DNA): TGTGCCAGCAGTCCCCTAAATCAGCCCCAGCATTTT. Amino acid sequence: CASSPLNQPQHF.

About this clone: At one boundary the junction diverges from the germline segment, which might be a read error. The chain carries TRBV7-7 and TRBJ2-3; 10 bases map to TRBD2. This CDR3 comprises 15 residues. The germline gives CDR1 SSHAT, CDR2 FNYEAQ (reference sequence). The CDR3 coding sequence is TGTGCTAGCAGCTTAAAAGCGGGAGGGTCAGATACGCAGTATTTT. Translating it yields CASSLKAGGSDTQYF.

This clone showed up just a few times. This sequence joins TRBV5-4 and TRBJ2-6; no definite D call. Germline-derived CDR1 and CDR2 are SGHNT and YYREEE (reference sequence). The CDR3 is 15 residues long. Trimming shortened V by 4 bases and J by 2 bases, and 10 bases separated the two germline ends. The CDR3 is CASSLSYPGANVLTF. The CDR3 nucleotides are TGTGCCAGCAGCCTCAGTTATCCTGGGGCCAACGTCCTGACTTTC.

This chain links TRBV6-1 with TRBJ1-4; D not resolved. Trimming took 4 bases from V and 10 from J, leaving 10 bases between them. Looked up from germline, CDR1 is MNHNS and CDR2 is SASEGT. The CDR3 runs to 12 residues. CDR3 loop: CASSVGSGKLFF. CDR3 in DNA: TGTGCCAGCAGTGTTGGGTCGGGAAAACTGTTTTTT.

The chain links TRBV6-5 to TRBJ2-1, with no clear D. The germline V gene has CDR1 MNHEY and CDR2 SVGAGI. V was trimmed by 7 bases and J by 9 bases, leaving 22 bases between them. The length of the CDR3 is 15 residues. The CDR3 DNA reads TGTGCCAGCACCAAAACCCGAGCGTTCGGAAGTGAGCAGTTCTTC. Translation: CASTKTRAFGSEQFF.

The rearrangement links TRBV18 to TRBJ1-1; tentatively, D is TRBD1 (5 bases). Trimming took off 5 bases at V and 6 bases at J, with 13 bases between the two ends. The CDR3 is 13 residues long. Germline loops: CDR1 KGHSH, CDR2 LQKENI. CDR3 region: CASSSGGGSEAFF. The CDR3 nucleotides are TGTGCCAGCTCATCTGGGGGGGGATCTGAAGCTTTCTTT.

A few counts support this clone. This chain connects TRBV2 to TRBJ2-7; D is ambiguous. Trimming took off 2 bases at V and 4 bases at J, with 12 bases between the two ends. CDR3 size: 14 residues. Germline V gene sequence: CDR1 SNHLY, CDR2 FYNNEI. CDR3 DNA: TGTGCCAGCAGTGAACGGGCAGGAAAGTACGAGCAGTACTTC. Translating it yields CASSERAGKYEQYF.

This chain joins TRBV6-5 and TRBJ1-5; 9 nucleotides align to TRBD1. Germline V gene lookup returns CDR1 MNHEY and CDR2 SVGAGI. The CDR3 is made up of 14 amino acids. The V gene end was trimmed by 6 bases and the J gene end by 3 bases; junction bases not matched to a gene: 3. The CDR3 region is CASRGQGFNQPQHF. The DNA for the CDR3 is TGTGCCAGCAGAGGACAGGGGTTCAATCAGCCCCAGCATTTT.

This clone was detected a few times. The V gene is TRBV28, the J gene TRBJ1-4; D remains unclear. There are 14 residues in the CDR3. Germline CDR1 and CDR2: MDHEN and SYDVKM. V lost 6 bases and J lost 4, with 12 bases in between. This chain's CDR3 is CASSLRVINEKLFF. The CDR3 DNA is TGTGCCAGCAGCCTGAGGGTGATTAATGAAAAACTGTTTTTT.

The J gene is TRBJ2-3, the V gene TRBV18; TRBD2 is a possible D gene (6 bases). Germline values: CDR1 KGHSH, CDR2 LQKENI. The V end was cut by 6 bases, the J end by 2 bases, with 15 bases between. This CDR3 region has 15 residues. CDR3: CASSLGGPPTDTQYF. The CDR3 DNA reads TGTGCCAGCTCTCTCGGGGGACCCCCCACAGATACGCAGTATTTT.

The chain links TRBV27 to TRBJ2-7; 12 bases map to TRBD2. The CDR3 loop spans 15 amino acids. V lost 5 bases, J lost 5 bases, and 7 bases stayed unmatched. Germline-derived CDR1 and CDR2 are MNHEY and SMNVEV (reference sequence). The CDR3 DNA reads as TGTGCCAGCAGTATCCTAGCGGGAGGGGTAAACGAGCAGTACTTC. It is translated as CASSILAGGVNEQYF.

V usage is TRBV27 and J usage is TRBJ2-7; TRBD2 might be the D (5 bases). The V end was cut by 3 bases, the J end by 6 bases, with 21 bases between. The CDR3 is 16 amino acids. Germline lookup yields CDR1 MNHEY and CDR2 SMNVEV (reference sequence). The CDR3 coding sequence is TGTGCCAGCAGTTTCTCTAGCTTCGGGAAGGCTGGCGAGCAGTACTTC. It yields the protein CASSFSSFGKAGEQYF.

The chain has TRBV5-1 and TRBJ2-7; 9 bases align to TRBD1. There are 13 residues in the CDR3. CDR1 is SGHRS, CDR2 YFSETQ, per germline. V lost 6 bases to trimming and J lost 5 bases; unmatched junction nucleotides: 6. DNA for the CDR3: TGCGCCAGCACTGAGTGGACAGGGGACGAGCAGTACTTC. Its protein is CASTEWTGDEQYF.

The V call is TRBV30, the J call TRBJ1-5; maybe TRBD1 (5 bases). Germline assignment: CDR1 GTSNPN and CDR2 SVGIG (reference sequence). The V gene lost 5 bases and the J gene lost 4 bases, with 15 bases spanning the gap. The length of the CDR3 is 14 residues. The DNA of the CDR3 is TGTGCCTGGGAGGGAACGGGGGGGAATCAGCCCCAGCATTTT. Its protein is CAWEGTGGNQPQHF.

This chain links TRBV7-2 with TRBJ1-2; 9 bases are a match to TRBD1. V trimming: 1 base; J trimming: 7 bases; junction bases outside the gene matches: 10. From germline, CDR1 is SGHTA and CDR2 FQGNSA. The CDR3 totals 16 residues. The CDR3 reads CASSLVLVQGAGGYTF. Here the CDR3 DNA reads TGTGCCAGCAGCTTAGTGCTAGTACAGGGGGCGGGTGGCTACACCTTC.

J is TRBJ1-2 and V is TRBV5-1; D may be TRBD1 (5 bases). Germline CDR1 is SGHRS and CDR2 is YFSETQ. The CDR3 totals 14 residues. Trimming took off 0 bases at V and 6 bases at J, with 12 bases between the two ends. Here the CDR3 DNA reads TGCGCCAGCAGCTTGGACAGGCCGGACCATGGCTACACCTTC. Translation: CASSLDRPDHGYTF.

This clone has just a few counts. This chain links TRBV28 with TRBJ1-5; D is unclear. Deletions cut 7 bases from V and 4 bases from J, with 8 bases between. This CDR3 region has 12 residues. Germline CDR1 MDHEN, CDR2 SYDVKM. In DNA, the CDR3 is TGTGCCAGCATTTCAGCTAATCAGCCCCAGCATTTT. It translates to CASISANQPQHF.

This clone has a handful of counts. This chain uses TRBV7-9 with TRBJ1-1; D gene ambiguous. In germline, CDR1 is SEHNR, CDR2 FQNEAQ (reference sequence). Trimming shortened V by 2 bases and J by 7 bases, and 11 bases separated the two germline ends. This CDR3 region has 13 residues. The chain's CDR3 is CASSLNTEDEAFF. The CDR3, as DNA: TGTGCCAGCAGCTTAAACACTGAGGATGAAGCTTTCTTT.

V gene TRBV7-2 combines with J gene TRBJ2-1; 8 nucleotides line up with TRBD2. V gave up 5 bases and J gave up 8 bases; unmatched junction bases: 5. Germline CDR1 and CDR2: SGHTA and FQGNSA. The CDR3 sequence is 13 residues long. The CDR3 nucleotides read TGTGCCAGCAGCGCCCAGCGGGAGTATGAGCAGTTCTTC. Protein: CASSAQREYEQFF.

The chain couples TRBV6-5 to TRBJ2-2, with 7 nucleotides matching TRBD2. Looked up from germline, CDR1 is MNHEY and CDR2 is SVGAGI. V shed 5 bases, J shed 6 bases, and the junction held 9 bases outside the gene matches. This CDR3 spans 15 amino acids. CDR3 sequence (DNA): TGTGCCAGCAGTACTGGGGGGGTGGCGGCCGGGGAGCTGTTTTTT. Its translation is CASSTGGVAAGELFF.

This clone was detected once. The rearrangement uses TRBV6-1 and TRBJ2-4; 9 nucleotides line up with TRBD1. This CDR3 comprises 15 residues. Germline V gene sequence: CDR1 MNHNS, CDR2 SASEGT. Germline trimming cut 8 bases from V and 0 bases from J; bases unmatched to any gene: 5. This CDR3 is CASLQGALAKNIQYF. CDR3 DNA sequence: TGTGCCAGCCTACAGGGGGCCCTAGCCAAAAACATTCAGTACTTC.

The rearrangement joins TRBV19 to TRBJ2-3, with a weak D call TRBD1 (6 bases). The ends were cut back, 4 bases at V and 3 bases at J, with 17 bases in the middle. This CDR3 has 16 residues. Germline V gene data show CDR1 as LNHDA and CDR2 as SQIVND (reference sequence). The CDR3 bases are TGTGCCAGTAGTACCTTTTACAGGGCCATAACAGATACGCAGTATTTT. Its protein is CASSTFYRAITDTQYF.

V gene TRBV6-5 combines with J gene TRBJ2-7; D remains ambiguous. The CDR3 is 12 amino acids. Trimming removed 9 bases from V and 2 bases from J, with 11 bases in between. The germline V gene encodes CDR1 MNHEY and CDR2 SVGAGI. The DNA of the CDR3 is TGTGCCAGTTCAGGTTCTACCTACGAGCAGTACTTC. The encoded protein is CASSGSTYEQYF.

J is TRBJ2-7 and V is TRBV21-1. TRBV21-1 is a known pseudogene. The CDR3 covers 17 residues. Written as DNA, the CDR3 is TGTGCCAGCAGCAAAAGGGCCAGGCTCGCCGGTTCCTACGAGCAGTACTTC. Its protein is CASSKRARLAGSYEQYF.

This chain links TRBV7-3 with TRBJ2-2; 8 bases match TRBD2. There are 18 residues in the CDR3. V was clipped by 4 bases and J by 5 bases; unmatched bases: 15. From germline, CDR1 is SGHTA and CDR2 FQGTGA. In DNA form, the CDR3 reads TGTGCCAGCAGCTCTCCCTCTTTGGGTAGCGGGATGACCGGGGAGCTGTTTTTT. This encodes CASSSPSLGSGMTGELFF.

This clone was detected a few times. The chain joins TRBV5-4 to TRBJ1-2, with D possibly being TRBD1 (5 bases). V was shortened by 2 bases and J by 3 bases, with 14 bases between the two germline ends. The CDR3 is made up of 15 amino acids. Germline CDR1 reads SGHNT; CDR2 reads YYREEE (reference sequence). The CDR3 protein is CASSFPAGTDYGYTF. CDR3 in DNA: TGTGCCAGCAGCTTCCCCGCCGGGACGGACTATGGCTACACCTTC. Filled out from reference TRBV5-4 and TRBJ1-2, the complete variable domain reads ETGVTQSPTHLIKTRGQQVTLRCSSQSGHNTVSWYQQALGQGPQFIFQYYREEENGRGNFPPRFSGLQFPNYSSELNVNALELDDSALYLCASSFPAGTDYGYTFGSGTRLTVV.

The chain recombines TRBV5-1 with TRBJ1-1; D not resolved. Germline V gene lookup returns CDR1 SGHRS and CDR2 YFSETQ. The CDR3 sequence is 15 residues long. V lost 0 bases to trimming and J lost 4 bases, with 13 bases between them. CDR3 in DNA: TGCGCCAGCAGCTTGGTGGTGGGGTTGGGCACTGAAGCTTTCTTT. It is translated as CASSLVVGLGTEAFF. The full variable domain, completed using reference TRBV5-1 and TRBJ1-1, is KAGVTQTPRYLIKTRGQQVTLSCSPISGHRSVSWYQQTPGQGLQFLFEYFSETQRNKGNFPGRFSGRQFSNSRSEMNVSTLELGDSALYLCASSLVVGLGTEAFFGQGTRLTVV.